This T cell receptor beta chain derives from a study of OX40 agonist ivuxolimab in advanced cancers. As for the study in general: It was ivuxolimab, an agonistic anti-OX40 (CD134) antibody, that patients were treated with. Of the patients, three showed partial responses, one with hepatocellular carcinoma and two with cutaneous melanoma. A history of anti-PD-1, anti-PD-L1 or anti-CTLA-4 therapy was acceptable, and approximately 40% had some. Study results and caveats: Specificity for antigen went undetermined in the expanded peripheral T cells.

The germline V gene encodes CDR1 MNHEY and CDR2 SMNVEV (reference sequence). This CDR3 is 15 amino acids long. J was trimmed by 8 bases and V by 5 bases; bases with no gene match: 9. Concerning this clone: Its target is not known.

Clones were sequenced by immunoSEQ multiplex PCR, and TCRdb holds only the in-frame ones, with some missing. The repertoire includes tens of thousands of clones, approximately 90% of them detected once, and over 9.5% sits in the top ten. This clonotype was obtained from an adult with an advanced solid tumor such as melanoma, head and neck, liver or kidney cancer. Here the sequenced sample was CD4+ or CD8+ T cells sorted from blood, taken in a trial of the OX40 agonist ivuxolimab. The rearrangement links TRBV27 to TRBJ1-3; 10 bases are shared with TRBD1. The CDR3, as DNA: TGTGCCAGCAGTCCGACGACAGGGGGCGCGGACACCATATATTTT. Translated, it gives CASSPTTGGADTIYF.